This T cell receptor beta chain was sequenced during a study of graft-versus-host responses after intestinal transplantation. Across the whole study: Recipients had transplants, and these were multivisceral, liver-intestinal, or isolated intestinal. Every recipient underwent anti-thymocyte globulin induction, then tacrolimus and steroids for two to four years.

Notes on this clone: Its specificity is unknown.

The method was immunoSEQ multiplex PCR; TCRdb's version includes in-frame clones alone and lacks a portion of them. The table shows some 41,000 clones, with 85% to 95% occurring only once. The source was unstimulated CD8+ T cells sorted from spleen or lymph node cells, collected before transplant. The receptor was derived from a human donor who was the organ donor for an intestinal transplant.

Here the CDR3 DNA reads TGTGCCAGCCTTAGTTTTGGGGTTCGTTCCTACAATGAGCAGTTCTTC. Its translation is CASLSFGVRSYNEQFF. V is TRBV6-6 and J is TRBJ2-1, with D unclear. The ends were cut back, 8 bases at V and 1 base at J, with 18 bases in the middle. The CDR3 length is 16 residues. The germline V gene has CDR1 MNHNY and CDR2 SVGAGI (reference sequence).